The present TCR beta chain was sequenced within a study of response to subunit inactivated influenza vaccine. Broader study findings: Each seasonal influenza vaccination, the authors suggested, recruits few new T cells.

There are many counts of this clonotype. The target antigen is unknown. V was pared by 5 bases and J by 4 bases, with 15 bases of the junction left unmatched. Looked up from germline, CDR1 is SGHRS and CDR2 is YFSETQ. CDR3 size: 16 residues. TCRdb used MiXCR to reprocess the RT-PCR reads, holding one entry per CDR3 protein. The table lists around 540,000 distinct CDR3 sequences, roughly 10% of them singletons. The TCR comes from a man in his fifties who received an inactivated influenza vaccine. The chain carries TRBV5-1 and TRBJ2-7; 7 bases align to TRBD1. This specimen was PBMCs from blood, taken on the day of vaccination. CDR3 amino acids: CASRRRPGQSEYEQYF. CDR3 nucleotides: TGCGCCAGCAGAAGGAGACCGGGACAGTCAGAATACGAGCAGTACTTC. Full variable domain (missing parts from reference TRBV5-1 and TRBJ2-7): KAGVTQTPRYLIKTRGQQVTLSCSPISGHRSVSWYQQTPGQGLQFLFEYFSETQRNKGNFPGRFSGRQFSNSRSEMNVSTLELGDSALYLCASRRRPGQSEYEQYFGPGTRLTVT.